Listed below are T cell receptor beta chains from one sample, sequenced in a study of blood T cell repertoires in COVID-19. Generated by immunoSEQ multiplex PCR, the TCRdb table keeps only in-frame clones and is missing some. The sample contains some 250,000 clones, about 86% of which appear only once. Sequencing was done on a sample of peripheral blood. These receptors were taken from a woman of 80 years or more with acute or convalescent COVID-19. Each CDR3 is given with its conserved first and last residue. Fields, in order: CDR3 length, D gene, V gene, clone size, J gene, CDR3 protein, CDR3 DNA. D genes are given only for firm matches. Clone size is stated in some rows and not others, as once, few, many or a class when expanded.

len: 13; d_gene: -; v_gene: TRBV11-1; abundance: -; j_gene: TRBJ1-1; CDR3aa: CASSLTEGTEAFF; CDR3nt: TGTGCCAGCAGCTTGACGGAGGGAACTGAAGCTTTCTTT
len: 17; d_gene: TRBD1; v_gene: TRBV2; abundance: -; j_gene: TRBJ1-4; CDR3aa: CASSTTGFPPTNEKLFF; CDR3nt: TGTGCCAGCAGCACGACAGGGTTTCCCCCAACTAATGAAAAACTGTTTTTT
len: 13; d_gene: -; v_gene: TRBV24-1; abundance: -; j_gene: TRBJ2-7; CDR3aa: CATSSGPPGEQYF; CDR3nt: TGTGCCACCTCTTCGGGCCCACCGGGGGAGCAGTACTTC
len: 13; d_gene: TRBD1; v_gene: TRBV2; abundance: -; j_gene: TRBJ1-5; CDR3aa: CASSEGTVRPQHF; CDR3nt: TGTGCCAGCAGTGAGGGGACAGTCAGGCCCCAGCATTTT
len: 17; d_gene: TRBD1; v_gene: TRBV4-1; abundance: -; j_gene: TRBJ1-3; CDR3aa: CASSQDQGARPGNTIYF; CDR3nt: TGCGCCAGCAGCCAAGACCAGGGGGCGAGACCTGGAAACACCATATATTTT
len: 14; d_gene: -; v_gene: TRBV30; abundance: -; j_gene: TRBJ2-2; CDR3aa: CAWSLRGATGELFF; CDR3nt: TGTGCCTGGAGTCTGCGGGGCGCCACCGGGGAGCTGTTTTTT
len: 14; d_gene: TRBD1; v_gene: TRBV10-3; abundance: -; j_gene: TRBJ1-2; CDR3aa: CAITPGTGNYGYTF; CDR3nt: TGTGCCATCACCCCCGGGACAGGGAACTATGGCTACACCTTC
len: 15; d_gene: -; v_gene: TRBV9; abundance: once; j_gene: TRBJ2-3; CDR3aa: CASSAGRLRADTQYF; CDR3nt: TGTGCCAGCAGCGCAGGGCGTCTCAGGGCAGATACGCAGTATTTT
len: 15; d_gene: -; v_gene: TRBV2; abundance: -; j_gene: TRBJ1-5; CDR3aa: CASSAPGYSNQPQHF; CDR3nt: TGTGCCAGCAGTGCACCAGGGTATAGCAATCAGCCCCAGCATTTT
len: 14; d_gene: -; v_gene: TRBV7-9; abundance: once; j_gene: TRBJ1-5; CDR3aa: CASSLDREEGPQHF; CDR3nt: TGTGCCAGCAGCTTAGATAGGGAGGAAGGGCCCCAGCATTTT
len: 16; d_gene: TRBD1; v_gene: TRBV5-1; abundance: few; j_gene: TRBJ1-6; CDR3aa: CASSLEGTGWNSPLHF; CDR3nt: TGCGCCAGCAGCTTGGAGGGGACAGGGTGGAATTCACCCCTCCACTTT
len: 19; d_gene: TRBD1; v_gene: TRBV6-4; abundance: -; j_gene: TRBJ1-5; CDR3aa: CATHGGSGTGFKSNQPQHF; CDR3nt: TGTGCCACCCATGGGGGATCCGGGACAGGGTTCAAGAGCAATCAGCCCCAGCATTTT
len: 15; d_gene: TRBD2; v_gene: TRBV6-5; abundance: -; j_gene: TRBJ2-3; CDR3aa: CASSSGGAGTDTQYF; CDR3nt: TGTGCCAGCAGTTCCGGGGGGGCGGGCACAGATACGCAGTATTTT
len: 15; d_gene: TRBD1; v_gene: TRBV19; abundance: -; j_gene: TRBJ1-5; CDR3aa: CASGDRGLSNQPQHF; CDR3nt: TGTGCCAGTGGGGACAGGGGACTTAGCAATCAGCCCCAGCATTTT
len: 15; d_gene: TRBD1; v_gene: TRBV30; abundance: -; j_gene: TRBJ1-2; CDR3aa: CAWSGQGARTYGYTF; CDR3nt: TGTGCCTGGAGCGGACAGGGGGCCCGCACCTATGGCTACACCTTC
len: 14; d_gene: -; v_gene: TRBV5-8; abundance: -; j_gene: TRBJ2-7; CDR3aa: CASSLSTVGHEQYF; CDR3nt: TGTGCCAGCAGCTTGAGCACAGTAGGCCACGAGCAGTACTTC
len: 15; d_gene: TRBD1; v_gene: TRBV28; abundance: few; j_gene: TRBJ1-6; CDR3aa: CASSYNRGRNSPLHF; CDR3nt: TGTGCCAGCAGTTATAACAGGGGGCGGAATTCACCCCTCCACTTT
len: 12; d_gene: -; v_gene: TRBV6-5; abundance: -; j_gene: TRBJ1-6; CDR3aa: CASGQNNSPLHF; CDR3nt: TGTGCCAGTGGACAGAATAATTCACCCCTCCACTTT
len: 16; d_gene: TRBD2; v_gene: TRBV19; abundance: -; j_gene: TRBJ2-2; CDR3aa: CASSALAGVNTGELFF; CDR3nt: TGTGCCAGTAGTGCCCTAGCGGGGGTGAACACCGGGGAGCTGTTTTTT
len: 16; d_gene: TRBD1; v_gene: TRBV14; abundance: -; j_gene: TRBJ1-4; CDR3aa: CASSQGTGGANEKLFF; CDR3nt: TGTGCCAGCAGCCAAGGGACAGGGGGTGCTAATGAAAAACTGTTTTTT
len: 15; d_gene: TRBD1; v_gene: TRBV2; abundance: once; j_gene: TRBJ1-4; CDR3aa: CASRTDRATNEKLFF; CDR3nt: TGTGCCAGCAGAACAGACAGGGCAACTAATGAAAAACTGTTTTTT
len: 12; d_gene: -; v_gene: TRBV2; abundance: -; j_gene: TRBJ2-5; CDR3aa: CASSGLSETQYF; CDR3nt: TGTGCCAGCAGTGGTCTCTCAGAGACCCAGTACTTC
len: 16; d_gene: TRBD1; v_gene: TRBV18; abundance: -; j_gene: TRBJ1-3; CDR3aa: CASSSSRTGEGNTIYF; CDR3nt: TGTGCCAGCTCATCGTCCCGGACAGGGGAAGGAAACACCATATATTTT
len: 17; d_gene: -; v_gene: TRBV5-1; abundance: -; j_gene: TRBJ2-2; CDR3aa: CASSSAPTGTNTGELFF; CDR3nt: TGCGCCAGCAGTTCTGCCCCCACAGGGACGAACACCGGGGAGCTGTTTTTT
len: 13; d_gene: TRBD1; v_gene: TRBV29-1; abundance: -; j_gene: TRBJ1-4; CDR3aa: CSGSTGANEKLFF; CDR3nt: TGCAGCGGGTCGACAGGGGCTAATGAAAAACTGTTTTTT
len: 15; d_gene: TRBD2; v_gene: TRBV5-1; abundance: -; j_gene: TRBJ2-1; CDR3aa: CASSLGGAGYDEQFF; CDR3nt: TGCGCCAGCAGCTTGGGAGGAGCGGGATACGATGAGCAGTTCTTC
len: 13; d_gene: TRBD2; v_gene: TRBV30; abundance: -; j_gene: TRBJ2-5; CDR3aa: CARGLALGETQYF; CDR3nt: TGTGCCAGGGGACTAGCGTTGGGAGAGACCCAGTACTTC
len: 13; d_gene: -; v_gene: TRBV12-3/TRBV12-4; abundance: -; j_gene: TRBJ2-7; CDR3aa: CASSPQGGNEQYF; CDR3nt: TGTGCCAGCAGTCCTCAGGGGGGTAACGAGCAGTACTTC
len: 14; d_gene: -; v_gene: TRBV7-9; abundance: -; j_gene: TRBJ1-6; CDR3aa: CASSLWAMNSPLHF; CDR3nt: TGTGCCAGCAGCTTATGGGCTATGAATTCACCCCTCCACTTT
len: 15; d_gene: TRBD1; v_gene: TRBV7-2; abundance: -; j_gene: TRBJ1-5; CDR3aa: CASSLNRGSNQPQHF; CDR3nt: TGTGCCAGCAGCTTAAACAGGGGCAGCAATCAGCCCCAGCATTTT
len: 15; d_gene: TRBD1; v_gene: TRBV2; abundance: -; j_gene: TRBJ1-2; CDR3aa: CASSTTGGGKNGYTF; CDR3nt: TGTGCCAGCAGTACCACAGGGGGAGGTAAAAATGGCTACACCTTC
len: 15; d_gene: -; v_gene: TRBV4-1; abundance: -; j_gene: TRBJ1-5; CDR3aa: CASSPRGDSNQPQHF; CDR3nt: TGCGCCAGCAGCCCCCGGGGGGATAGCAATCAGCCCCAGCATTTT
len: 16; d_gene: TRBD2; v_gene: TRBV7-2; abundance: -; j_gene: TRBJ2-3; CDR3aa: CASSPSSGGSTDTQYF; CDR3nt: TGTGCCAGCAGCCCTTCTAGCGGGGGTAGCACAGATACGCAGTATTTT
len: 12; d_gene: -; v_gene: TRBV28; abundance: once; j_gene: TRBJ2-7; CDR3aa: CASSFVFYEQYF; CDR3nt: TGTGCCAGCAGTTTCGTATTCTACGAGCAGTACTTC
len: 17; d_gene: TRBD2; v_gene: TRBV5-4; abundance: -; j_gene: TRBJ2-5; CDR3aa: CASSLEGLAGGQGTQYF; CDR3nt: TGTGCCAGCAGCTTGGAGGGACTAGCGGGGGGCCAGGGGACCCAGTACTTC
len: 14; d_gene: TRBD1; v_gene: TRBV28; abundance: -; j_gene: TRBJ1-1; CDR3aa: CASLTGARNTEAFF; CDR3nt: TGTGCCAGCCTCACAGGGGCGAGGAACACTGAAGCTTTCTTT
len: 11; d_gene: -; v_gene: TRBV10-3; abundance: -; j_gene: TRBJ2-1; CDR3aa: CAISENTSQFF; CDR3nt: TGTGCCATCAGTGAGAATACAAGTCAGTTCTTC
len: 13; d_gene: -; v_gene: TRBV4-2; abundance: once; j_gene: TRBJ2-5; CDR3aa: CASSQISEETQYF; CDR3nt: TGTGCCAGCAGCCAAATCTCTGAAGAGACCCAGTACTTC
len: 13; d_gene: -; v_gene: TRBV19; abundance: -; j_gene: TRBJ1-3; CDR3aa: CASSMGQGNTIYF; CDR3nt: TGTGCCAGTAGTATGGGGCAGGGAAACACCATATATTTT
len: 13; d_gene: -; v_gene: TRBV12-3/TRBV12-4; abundance: -; j_gene: TRBJ1-1; CDR3aa: CATSGEQNTEAFF; CDR3nt: TGTGCCACCTCGGGAGAGCAGAACACTGAAGCTTTCTTT
len: 14; d_gene: -; v_gene: TRBV7-2; abundance: -; j_gene: TRBJ2-7; CDR3aa: CASSLGDNSYEQYF; CDR3nt: TGTGCCAGCAGCTTAGGGGACAACTCCTACGAGCAGTACTTC
len: 15; d_gene: -; v_gene: TRBV24-1; abundance: few; j_gene: TRBJ2-3; CDR3aa: CATSETGYWGDTQYF; CDR3nt: TGTGCCACCAGTGAAACAGGGTACTGGGGAGATACGCAGTATTTT
len: 16; d_gene: TRBD2; v_gene: TRBV4-2; abundance: -; j_gene: TRBJ2-3; CDR3aa: CASSQVRGGSTDTQYF; CDR3nt: TGTGCCAGCAGCCAAGTACGGGGGGGGAGCACAGATACGCAGTATTTT
len: 14; d_gene: TRBD1; v_gene: TRBV19; abundance: few; j_gene: TRBJ1-4; CDR3aa: CASNKGGSDEKLFF; CDR3nt: TGTGCCAGTAACAAAGGGGGCTCGGATGAAAAACTGTTTTTT
len: 14; d_gene: -; v_gene: TRBV11-2; abundance: -; j_gene: TRBJ2-3; CDR3aa: CASSLGAGTDTQYF; CDR3nt: TGTGCCAGCAGCTTAGGGGCAGGCACAGATACGCAGTATTTT
len: 13; d_gene: TRBD2; v_gene: TRBV28; abundance: -; j_gene: TRBJ2-7; CDR3aa: CATSGGGNYEQYF; CDR3nt: TGTGCCACGAGCGGGGGGGGTAACTACGAGCAGTACTTC
len: 14; d_gene: -; v_gene: TRBV6-5; abundance: -; j_gene: TRBJ2-5; CDR3aa: CASSPSGGGETQYF; CDR3nt: TGTGCCAGCAGCCCCTCGGGGGGCGGAGAGACCCAGTACTTC
len: 16; d_gene: -; v_gene: TRBV11-3; abundance: -; j_gene: TRBJ2-2; CDR3aa: CASSLAAGTNTGELFF; CDR3nt: TGTGCCAGCAGCTTAGCGGCGGGAACGAACACCGGGGAGCTGTTTTTT
len: 16; d_gene: TRBD1; v_gene: TRBV10-2; abundance: -; j_gene: TRBJ1-4; CDR3aa: CASRIAPGQGDEKLFF; CDR3nt: TGCGCCAGCAGAATAGCCCCGGGACAGGGGGATGAAAAACTGTTTTTT
len: 13; d_gene: -; v_gene: TRBV7-2; abundance: -; j_gene: TRBJ1-1; CDR3aa: CASRYGGSTEAFF; CDR3nt: TGTGCCAGCAGATATGGAGGGTCCACTGAAGCTTTCTTT
len: 14; d_gene: -; v_gene: TRBV2; abundance: -; j_gene: TRBJ1-1; CDR3aa: CASSDYRGRTEAFF; CDR3nt: TGTGCCAGCAGTGATTATAGGGGTCGTACTGAAGCTTTCTTT
len: 11; d_gene: -; v_gene: TRBV20-1; abundance: once; j_gene: TRBJ2-1; CDR3aa: CSASSGSGQFF; CDR3nt: TGCAGTGCTAGCTCGGGGAGCGGGCAGTTCTTC
len: 15; d_gene: -; v_gene: TRBV5-1; abundance: -; j_gene: TRBJ2-1; CDR3aa: CASSLGAISYNEQFF; CDR3nt: TGCGCCAGCAGCTTGGGGGCGATATCCTACAATGAGCAGTTCTTC